This T cell receptor beta chain originates from a study of T cell responses to AZD1222 COVID-19 vaccine. Study-level results: After two AZD1222 doses, spike-specific TCR breadth and depth rose versus day 0. The CD4 TCRs associated with vaccination extended across spike and predominated at 160-218 and 743-854. Unmutated variant regions are reportedly targeted by nearly half of spike-specific TCRs. The donors showed a predominance of white British ancestry and of females, with possible underestimation of clonal diversity.

Trimming cost V 3 bases and J 6 bases; bases outside gene matches: 0. There are 14 residues in the CDR3. Germline assignment: CDR1 LNHDA and CDR2 SQIVND (reference sequence). To note about this clone: Antigen specificity is unknown.

The table came from immunoSEQ multiplex PCR; TCRdb's copy has only in-frame clones and leaves some out. This table holds some 130,000 clones, about 90% found once. This TCR was recovered from an adult in good health. This rearrangement joins TRBV19 to TRBJ1-6; 9 bases line up with TRBD1. The sequenced sample was peripheral blood, obtained on day 0 of AZD1222 vaccination. DNA for the CDR3: TGTGCCAGTAGTATGGGACAGGGTAATTCACCCCTCCACTTT. Residues: CASSMGQGNSPLHF.